Detailed here is one T cell receptor beta chain. Its antigen is as yet unknown. Treatment noted: oral pan-JAK inhibitor, 5-10 mg twice daily. This entry is derived from a study of CD8+ T cells in alopecia areata. Study-wide context: Among treated patients, oral tofacitinib was administered at 5 to 10 mg twice daily.

Study results and limitations: Whereas mice showed it more clearly, TCR sharing across patients was murkier, possibly because of HLA. For baseline CD8+ expansion, any link to response stays uncertain with one nonresponder.

cDNA serving as the sequencing template came from extracted, reverse transcribed RNA. The repertoire was sequenced with immunoSEQ multiplex PCR; TCRdb's copy has only in-frame clones and lacks some. The data contain some 170,000 clones, about 53% of them seen just once; the ten biggest clones take up roughly 10%. The CDR3 runs 13 residues. J lost 5 bases, V lost 6 bases, and 4 bases had no gene match. CDR1 and CDR2 from the germline V gene are LNHNV and YYDKDF (reference sequence). This specimen was CD8+ T cells sorted from blood, taken at week 24, from a patient treated with tofacitinib. This TCR came from a human donor with alopecia areata. The chain links TRBV15 to TRBJ2-4; 7 bases agree with TRBD1. CDR3 protein: CATRAGTENIQYF. As DNA, the CDR3 is TGTGCCACCAGGGCCGGGACAGAAAACATTCAGTACTTC.